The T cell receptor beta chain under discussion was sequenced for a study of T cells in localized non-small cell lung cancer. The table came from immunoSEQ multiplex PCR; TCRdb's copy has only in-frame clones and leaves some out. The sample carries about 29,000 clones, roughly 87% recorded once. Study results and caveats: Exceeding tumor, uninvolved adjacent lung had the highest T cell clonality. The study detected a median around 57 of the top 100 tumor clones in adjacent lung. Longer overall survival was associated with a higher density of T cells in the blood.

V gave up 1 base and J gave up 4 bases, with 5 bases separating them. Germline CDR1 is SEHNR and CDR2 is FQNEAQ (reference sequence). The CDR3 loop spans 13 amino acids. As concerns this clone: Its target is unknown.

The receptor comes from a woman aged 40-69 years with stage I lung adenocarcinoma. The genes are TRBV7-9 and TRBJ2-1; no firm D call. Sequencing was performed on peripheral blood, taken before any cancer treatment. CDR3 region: CASSLGLYNEQFF. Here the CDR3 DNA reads TGTGCCAGCAGCTTAGGACTGTACAATGAGCAGTTCTTC.